Sequencing of this T cell receptor (beta chain) was carried out in a study of control samples from healthy donors and cancer patients. Assay: immunoSEQ multiplex PCR; the TCRdb copy retains only in-frame clones and omits some. The sample contains about 150,000 clones, about 94% of which appear only once. Germline V gives CDR1 DFQATT, CDR2 SNEGSKA (reference sequence). V lost 0 bases, J lost 6 bases, and 5 bases lay in between. The CDR3 has 11 residues. Only a few counts were recorded for this clone. The genes are TRBV20-1 and TRBJ1-2, with D unresolved. The source material was blood. This receptor was taken from a man in his forties in good health. CDR3: CSARELHGYTF. The CDR3 nucleotides read TGCAGTGCTAGAGAGCTACATGGCTACACCTTC.